This TCR beta chain stems from a study of beta chain features in type 1 diabetes. The study's findings and limits: The study found fewer insertions and more deletions at VDJ junctions in type 1 diabetes patients. People with Type 1 diabetes carried modestly yet significantly shorter TCRB CDR3s in all four CD4+ subsets. Whether HLA type affects TCRB rearrangement stayed undetermined in the present work.

Each population that was sorted was more than 95% pure. This CDR3 has 13 residues. Trimming took 3 bases from V and 4 from J, leaving 10 bases between them. CDR1 is SGDLS, CDR2 YYNGEE, per germline. Expressed TCRB transcripts were sequenced, since all the RNA that had been isolated was reverse transcribed. Sequencing was performed with immunoSEQ multiplex PCR; in TCRdb, only in-frame clones are kept and a portion is missing. The table has 600,000 to 700,000 clones, roughly 12% seen once; the top ten hold more than 0.095%. In regard to this clone: What it binds is not known.

The TCR was taken from a man aged 30 to 39 with type 1 diabetes. The V gene is TRBV9, the J gene TRBJ1-2; D is perhaps TRBD1 (5 bases). Sequencing was done on a sample of naive CD4+ T cells from blood. The CDR3 is CASSAGRLYGYTF. The CDR3 region has the DNA TGTGCCAGCAGCGCGGGACGGCTCTATGGCTACACCTTC.